The 17 T cell receptor beta chains in this list originate from one sample, sequenced in a study of blood T cells in healthy people across ages. A J-beta primer mix and a sample-barcoded 5' primer were used in a second PCR of about 6 to 12 cycles. TCRdb re-analysed the 5' RACE reads in MiXCR, keeping a single row per CDR3 protein. This table has over 600,000 distinct CDR3 sequences, roughly 50% appearing once. The material sequenced was blood. The receptors shown here come from a man between 40 and 49 years old in good health.

This clonotype was seen a handful of times. The V gene is TRBV29-1, the J gene TRBJ2-1; 8 nucleotides line up with TRBD2. J was trimmed by 3 bases and V by 8 bases; bases with no gene match: 6. The CDR3 is made up of 13 amino acids. CDR1 and CDR2 from the germline V gene are SQVTM and ANQGSEA. CDR3 DNA: TGCAGCTTAATAGCGGGGATCTACAATGAGCAGTTCTTC. This translates into CSLIAGIYNEQFF.

This clonotype was counted many times. V is TRBV7-2 and J is TRBJ1-2; 9 bases agree with TRBD1. The CDR3 consists of 16 residues. The germline CDR1 and CDR2 sequences are SGHTA and FQGNSA. With 4 bases clipped from V and 4 bases from J, the junction kept 10 bases outside the gene matches. Here the CDR3 DNA reads TGTGCCAGCAGCTCGCATCACAGGGACAGGGCCTATGGCTACACCTTC. Amino acids: CASSSHHRDRAYGYTF. The full variable domain, with the rest looked up from reference TRBV7-2 and TRBJ1-2, is GAGVSQSPSNKVTEKGKDVELRCDPISGHTALYWYRQSLGQGLEFLIYFQGNSAPDKSGLPSDRFSAERTGGSVSTLTIQRTQQEDSAVYLCASSSHHRDRAYGYTFGSGTRLTVV.

This sequence joins TRBV7-3 and TRBJ2-2; 7 nucleotides match TRBD1. Germline CDR1 SGHTA, CDR2 FQGTGA. V lost 5 bases and J lost 6; bases outside the gene matches: 6. The CDR3 spans 14 residues. The CDR3 DNA reads TGTGCCAGCAGCCAACTCGGGACAGCCGGGGAGCTGTTTTTT. It specifies CASSQLGTAGELFF.

The V call is TRBV7-9, the J call TRBJ1-6; a possible D gene is TRBD1 (5 bases). This CDR3 spans 14 amino acids. Germline V gene data show CDR1 as SEHNR and CDR2 as FQNEAQ (reference sequence). The V end was cut by 2 bases, the J end by 7 bases, with 9 bases between. CDR3 in DNA: TGTGCCAGCAGCTTAAGACAGTCGAATTCACCCCTCCACTTT. Translating gives CASSLRQSNSPLHF.

This chain joins TRBV11-3 and TRBJ2-6; the match to TRBD1 covers 11 bases. The germline V gene encodes CDR1 SGHNT and CDR2 YENEEA. CDR3 length: 19 amino acids. The junction had 9 bases not matched to a gene; V was cut back by 3 bases and J by 2 bases. Here the CDR3 reads CASSLHPPGQGAGANVLTF. The CDR3 DNA reads TGTGCCAGCAGCTTGCATCCACCGGGACAGGGGGCTGGGGCCAACGTCCTGACTTTC.

The chain recombines TRBV27 with TRBJ2-3; a weak D match, TRBD2 (5 bases). CDR1 and CDR2 from the germline V gene are MNHEY and SMNVEV (reference sequence). Trimming took off 2 bases at V and 3 bases at J, with 15 bases between the two ends. The CDR3 is made up of 16 amino acids. The CDR3 DNA reads TGTGCCAGCAGTTTAATAAGGGCTAGCCTGACAGATACGCAGTATTTT. Its translation is CASSLIRASLTDTQYF.

CDR3 in amino acids: CAISFDSNQPQHF. CDR3 coding DNA: TGTGCCATCAGCTTTGATAGCAATCAGCCCCAGCATTTT. The J gene is TRBJ1-5, the V gene TRBV10-3; no firm D call. The CDR3 consists of 13 residues. V was pared by 6 bases and J by 0 bases, with 6 bases between. CDR1 and CDR2 from the germline V gene are ENHRY and SYGVKD.

V is TRBV20-1 and J is TRBJ2-7; a weak D match, TRBD2 (5 bases). Trimming pared 5 bases from V and 6 bases from J, leaving 11 bases between. This CDR3 spans 11 amino acids. Germline V gives CDR1 DFQATT, CDR2 SNEGSKA (reference sequence). CDR3 nucleotide sequence: TGCAGTGCTGCGGCAGGACTCGAGCAGTACTTC. Protein: CSAAAGLEQYF.

This chain connects TRBV9 to TRBJ2-3; 10 bases match TRBD2. Germline V gives CDR1 SGDLS, CDR2 YYNGEE. Unmatched junction bases numbered 7, after V lost 1 base and J lost 2 bases. The CDR3 totals 17 residues. The CDR3 DNA follows: TGTGCCAGCAGCGTAAGCCTAGCGGGGGCCCACACAGATACGCAGTATTTT. Translation: CASSVSLAGAHTDTQYF.

The chain is built from TRBV7-2 and TRBJ2-3, with TRBD2 matching 8 bases. CDR3 length: 20 amino acids. Germline lookup yields CDR1 SGHTA and CDR2 FQGNSA. V was pared by 3 bases and J by 1 base, with 18 bases of the junction left unmatched. CDR3 sequence (DNA): TGTGCCAGCAGCTTGTTGTATAGAAAGCGGGAGTCTGGGGGCACAGATACGCAGTATTTT. It encodes CASSLLYRKRESGGTDTQYF.

This rearrangement joins TRBV29-1 to TRBJ1-2; D unclear. CDR3 size: 11 residues. V was cut by 6 bases and J by 8 bases, with 13 bases left in between. Germline CDR1 and CDR2: SQVTM and ANQGSEA. CDR3 nucleotide sequence: TGCAGCGTCAGAGGACTCAGGGGCTACACCTTC. It translates to CSVRGLRGYTF.

CDR3 sequence reads: CSARGSGGTDTQYF. In nucleotides, the CDR3 is TGCAGTGCACGAGGGAGCGGGGGCACAGATACGCAGTATTTT. The J gene is TRBJ2-3, the V gene TRBV20-1, with 7 positions matching TRBD2. Germline lookup yields CDR1 DFQATT and CDR2 SNEGSKA (reference sequence). The V and J ends lost 6 bases and 1 base, in that order; junction bases with no gene match: 7. The CDR3 totals 14 residues.

The V and J genes are TRBV18 and TRBJ2-3; TRBD2 might be the D (6 bases). The CDR3 is 14 amino acids. The V end lost 3 bases, the J end lost 2 bases, and 9 bases lay between the germline ends. CDR1 is KGHSH and CDR2 is LQKENI in the germline V gene. In nucleotides, the CDR3 is TGTGCCAGCTCACCGGCGGGGTTCACAGATACGCAGTATTTT. Protein sequence: CASSPAGFTDTQYF.

This CDR3 reads CASSPRQLWETQYF. The CDR3 bases are TGTGCCAGCAGCCCCCGACAGCTATGGGAGACCCAGTACTTC. The V gene is TRBV12-3 or TRBV12-4, the J gene TRBJ2-5, with D tentatively TRBD1 (5 bases). The CDR3 extends over 14 amino acids. V was cut by 6 bases and J by 5 bases, with 16 bases left in between.

V is TRBV6-2 or TRBV6-3 and J is TRBJ2-5; weak D call: TRBD2 (6 bases). The CDR3 is 14 amino acids. CDR1 is MNHEY, CDR2 SVGEGT, per germline. Trimming took off 2 bases at V and 4 bases at J, with 11 bases between the two ends. CDR3: CASSYPWGGETQYF. In DNA, the CDR3 is TGTGCCAGCAGTTACCCATGGGGAGGAGAGACCCAGTACTTC.

The chain couples TRBV9 to TRBJ2-5, with D unclear. CDR1 is SGDLS, CDR2 YYNGEE, per germline. V shed 0 bases and J shed 2 bases, with 14 bases lying between them. The CDR3 totals 16 residues. CDR3 DNA: TGTGCCAGCAGCGTAGGACGAAGTGCCCCACAAGAGACCCAGTACTTC. Its translation is CASSVGRSAPQETQYF.

The chain recombines TRBV29-1 with TRBJ2-5; 7 bases align to TRBD2. This CDR3 spans 14 amino acids. Germline values: CDR1 SQVTM, CDR2 ANQGSEA. V shed 3 bases and J 2 bases; nucleotides not matched to a gene: 6. CDR3 bases: TGCAGCGTTGACTTGTCTAGCGGACAAGAGACCCAGTACTTC. Its translation is CSVDLSSGQETQYF.